The entry below describes one TCR beta chain. The data were obtained in a study of T cell changes during pregnancy in multiple sclerosis. TCRdb's copy holds only in-frame clones and misses some; the assay was immunoSEQ multiplex PCR. The sample has roughly 90,000 clones; 90% to 95% are singletons. The source was peripheral blood, collected in the third trimester of pregnancy. The TCR originated in a female donor with multiple sclerosis, enrolled in a pregnancy study.

The DNA of the CDR3 is TGTGCCAGCAGTTTAGGGCTAGCGGGAGGAGAAGGGGACCAGTACTTC. Protein product: CASSLGLAGGEGDQYF. J is TRBJ2-5 and V is TRBV28; 11 bases are shared with TRBD2. CDR3 length equals 16 residues. V lost 2 bases and J lost 10; bases outside the gene matches: 12. CDR1 is MDHEN, CDR2 SYDVKM, per germline.